The T cell receptor beta chain described here comes from a study of cytomegalovirus exposure and HLA in healthy donors. The J segment lost 3 bases and the V segment lost 7 bases, leaving 8 bases of the junction unmatched. Germline V lookup: CDR1 LNHDA, CDR2 SQIVND (reference sequence). CDR3 length: 14 residues. Both 60 Vbeta primers and 13 Jbeta primers went into the PCR. Libraries were prepared by immunoSEQ multiplex PCR; TCRdb keeps only in-frame clonotypes and omits some of them. The sample comprises about 140,000 clones, 65% to 85% of which are singletons, and about 1% rests with the top ten. The clonotype was recovered from a man between 18 and 29 years old in good health and CMV-seronegative. The chain combines TRBV19 with TRBJ1-1; 7 bases align to TRBD1. The sample taken for sequencing was PBMCs. CDR3 region: CASTPDRLYTEAFF. Here the CDR3 DNA reads TGTGCCAGTACCCCGGACAGGTTATACACTGAAGCTTTCTTT.